This TCR beta chain was observed in a study of cytotoxic CD8 clonotypes in ibrutinib-treated CLL. Findings and caveats of the study: Clonality increased at ibrutinib response, then returned toward baseline at progression. Public clonotypes, rarely seen, contracted or held steady on treatment.

This CDR3 contains 14 residues. V gave up 5 bases and J gave up 8 bases; unmatched junction bases: 9. Germline CDR1 is SGHTA and CDR2 is FQGNSA. TCRdb's copy holds only in-frame clones and misses some; the assay was immunoSEQ multiplex PCR. The data show hundreds of thousands of clones, 80% seen once. About this clone itself: The antigen is unknown.

J is TRBJ2-1 and V is TRBV7-2, with 7 positions matching TRBD2. The specimen comprised PBMCs, sampled before ibrutinib treatment. The sequence was obtained from a human donor with chronic lymphocytic leukemia. Here the CDR3 DNA reads TGTGCCAGCAGCCCAATAGCGGGTCTCGATGAGCAGTTCTTC. This translates into CASSPIAGLDEQFF. The complete variable domain, with remaining parts taken from reference TRBV7-2 and TRBJ2-1, reads GAGVSQSPSNKVTEKGKDVELRCDPISGHTALYWYRQSLGQGLEFLIYFQGNSAPDKSGLPSDRFSAERTGGSVSTLTIQRTQQEDSAVYLCASSPIAGLDEQFFGPGTRLTVL.